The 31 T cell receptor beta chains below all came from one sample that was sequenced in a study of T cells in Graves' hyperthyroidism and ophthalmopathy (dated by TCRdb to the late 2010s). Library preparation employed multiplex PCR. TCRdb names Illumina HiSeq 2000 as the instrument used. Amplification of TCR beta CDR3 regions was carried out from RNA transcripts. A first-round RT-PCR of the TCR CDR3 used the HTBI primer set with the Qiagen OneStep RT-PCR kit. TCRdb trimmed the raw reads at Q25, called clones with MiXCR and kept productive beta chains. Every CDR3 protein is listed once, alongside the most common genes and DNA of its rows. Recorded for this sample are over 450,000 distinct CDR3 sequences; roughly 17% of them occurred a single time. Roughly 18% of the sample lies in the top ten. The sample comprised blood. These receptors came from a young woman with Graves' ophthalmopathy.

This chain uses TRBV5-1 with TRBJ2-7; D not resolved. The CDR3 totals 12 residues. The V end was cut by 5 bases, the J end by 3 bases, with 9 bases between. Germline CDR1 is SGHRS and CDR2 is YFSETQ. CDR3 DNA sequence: TGCGCCAGCAGGGAAGGCAGCTACGAGCAGTACTTC. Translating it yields CASREGSYEQYF.

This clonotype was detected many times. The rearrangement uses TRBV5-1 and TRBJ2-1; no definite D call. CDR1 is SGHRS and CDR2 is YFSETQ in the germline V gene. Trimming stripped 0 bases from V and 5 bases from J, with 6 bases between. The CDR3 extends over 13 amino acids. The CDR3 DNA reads TGCGCCAGCAGCTTGGCTGGGGACAATGAGCAGTTCTTC. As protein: CASSLAGDNEQFF. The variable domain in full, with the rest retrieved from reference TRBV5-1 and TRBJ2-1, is KAGVTQTPRYLIKTRGQQVTLSCSPISGHRSVSWYQQTPGQGLQFLFEYFSETQRNKGNFPGRFSGRQFSNSRSEMNVSTLELGDSALYLCASSLAGDNEQFFGPGTRLTVL.

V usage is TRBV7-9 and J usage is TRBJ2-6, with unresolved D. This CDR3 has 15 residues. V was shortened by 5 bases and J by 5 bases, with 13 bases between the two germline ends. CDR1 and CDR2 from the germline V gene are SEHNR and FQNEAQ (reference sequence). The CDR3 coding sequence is TGTGCCAGCAGCACCGACCGATCGAGGGCCAACGTCCTGACTTTC. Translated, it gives CASSTDRSRANVLTF.

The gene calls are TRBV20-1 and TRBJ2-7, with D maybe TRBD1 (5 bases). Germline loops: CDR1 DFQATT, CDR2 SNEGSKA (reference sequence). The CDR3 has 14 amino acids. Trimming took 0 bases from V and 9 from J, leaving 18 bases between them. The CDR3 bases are TGCAGTGCTAGAGAGGGGCAGCCAACTAAGGGGCAGTACTTC. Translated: CSAREGQPTKGQYF.

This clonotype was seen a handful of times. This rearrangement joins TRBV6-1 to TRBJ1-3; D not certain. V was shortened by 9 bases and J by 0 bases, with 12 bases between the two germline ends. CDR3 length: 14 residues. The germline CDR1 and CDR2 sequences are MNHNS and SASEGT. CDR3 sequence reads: CASQPDGSGNTIYF. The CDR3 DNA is TGTGCCAGTCAGCCAGACGGCTCTGGAAACACCATATATTTT.

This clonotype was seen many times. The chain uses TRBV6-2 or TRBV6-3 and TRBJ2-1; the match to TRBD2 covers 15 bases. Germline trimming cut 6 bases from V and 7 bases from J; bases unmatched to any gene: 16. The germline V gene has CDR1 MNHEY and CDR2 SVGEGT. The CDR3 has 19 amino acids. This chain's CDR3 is CASSPGPRTSGRAENEQFF. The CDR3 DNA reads TGTGCCAGCAGCCCCGGACCGAGGACTAGCGGGAGGGCCGAGAATGAGCAGTTCTTC.

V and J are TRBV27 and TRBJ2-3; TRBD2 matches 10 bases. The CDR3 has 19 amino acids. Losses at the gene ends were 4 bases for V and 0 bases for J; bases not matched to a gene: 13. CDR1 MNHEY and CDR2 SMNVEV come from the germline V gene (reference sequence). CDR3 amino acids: CASSSELGLAADSTDTQYF. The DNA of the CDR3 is TGTGCCAGCAGTTCCGAACTAGGACTAGCGGCGGATAGCACAGATACGCAGTATTTT.

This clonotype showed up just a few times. The CDR3 sequence is CASSLSISGVTDTQYF. In nucleotides, the CDR3 is TGTGCCAGCAGTTTATCGATAAGCGGGGTCACAGATACGCAGTATTTT. This sequence joins TRBV27 and TRBJ2-3; 7 positions match TRBD2. Per the germline V gene, CDR1 is MNHEY and CDR2 is SMNVEV (reference sequence). The CDR3 spans 16 residues. V shed 0 bases and J 2 bases; nucleotides not matched to a gene: 5.

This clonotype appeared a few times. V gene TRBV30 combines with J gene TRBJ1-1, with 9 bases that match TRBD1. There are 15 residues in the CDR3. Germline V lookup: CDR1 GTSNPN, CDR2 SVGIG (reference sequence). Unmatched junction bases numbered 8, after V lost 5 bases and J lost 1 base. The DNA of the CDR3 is TGTGCCTGGGTACGCGGGACAGGGAAGAACACTGAAGCTTTCTTT. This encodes CAWVRGTGKNTEAFF.

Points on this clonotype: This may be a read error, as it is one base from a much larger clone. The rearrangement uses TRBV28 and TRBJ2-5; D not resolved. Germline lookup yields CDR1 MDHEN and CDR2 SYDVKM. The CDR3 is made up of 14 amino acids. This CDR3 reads CASSLFRSQGTQYF. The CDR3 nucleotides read TGTGCCAGCAGTTTATTCCGGAGCCAAGGGACCCAGTACTTC. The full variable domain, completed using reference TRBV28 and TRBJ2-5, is DVKVTQSSRYLVKRTGEKVFLECVQDMDHENMFWYRQDPGLGLRLIYFSYDVKMKEKGDIPEGYSVSREKKERFSLILESASTNQTSMYLCASSLFRSQGTQYFGPGTRLLVL.

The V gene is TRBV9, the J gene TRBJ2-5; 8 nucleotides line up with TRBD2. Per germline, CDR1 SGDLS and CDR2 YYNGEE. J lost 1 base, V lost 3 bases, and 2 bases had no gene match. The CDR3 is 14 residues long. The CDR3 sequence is CASSGGGFQETQYF. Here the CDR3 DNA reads TGTGCCAGCAGCGGCGGGGGGTTCCAAGAGACCCAGTACTTC.

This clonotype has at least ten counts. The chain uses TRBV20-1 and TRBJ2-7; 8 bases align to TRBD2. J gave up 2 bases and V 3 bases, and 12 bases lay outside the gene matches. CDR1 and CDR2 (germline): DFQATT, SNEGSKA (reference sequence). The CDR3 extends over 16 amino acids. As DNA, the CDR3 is TGCAGTGCTAGGGGGGGCGGGGGGCACTTCACCTACGAGCAGTACTTC. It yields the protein CSARGGGGHFTYEQYF.

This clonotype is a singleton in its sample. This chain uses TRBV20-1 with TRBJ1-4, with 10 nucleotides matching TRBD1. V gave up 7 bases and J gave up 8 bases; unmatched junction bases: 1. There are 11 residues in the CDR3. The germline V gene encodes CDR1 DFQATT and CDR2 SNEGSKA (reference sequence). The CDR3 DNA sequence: TGCAGTGGGACAGGGGGAGAAAAACTGTTTTTT. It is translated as CSGTGGEKLFF.

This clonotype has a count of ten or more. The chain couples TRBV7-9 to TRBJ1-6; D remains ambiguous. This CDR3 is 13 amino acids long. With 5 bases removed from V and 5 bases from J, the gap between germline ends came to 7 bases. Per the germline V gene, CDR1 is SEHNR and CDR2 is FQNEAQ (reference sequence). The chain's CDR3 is CASSPQDNSPLHF. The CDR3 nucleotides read TGTGCCAGCAGCCCCCAGGATAATTCACCCCTCCACTTT.

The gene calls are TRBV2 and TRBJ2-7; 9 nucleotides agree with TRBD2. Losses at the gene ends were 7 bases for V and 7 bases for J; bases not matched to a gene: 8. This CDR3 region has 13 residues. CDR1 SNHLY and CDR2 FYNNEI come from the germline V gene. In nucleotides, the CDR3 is TGTGCCAGCAATCTCGTAGCGGGGGCTGAGCAGTACTTC. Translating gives CASNLVAGAEQYF.

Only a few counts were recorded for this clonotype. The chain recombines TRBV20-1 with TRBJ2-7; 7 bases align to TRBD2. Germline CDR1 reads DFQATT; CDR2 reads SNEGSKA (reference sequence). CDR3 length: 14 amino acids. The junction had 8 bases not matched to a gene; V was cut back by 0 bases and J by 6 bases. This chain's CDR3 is CSARDFVREGEQYF. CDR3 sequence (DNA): TGCAGTGCTAGAGATTTTGTAAGGGAGGGCGAGCAGTACTTC.

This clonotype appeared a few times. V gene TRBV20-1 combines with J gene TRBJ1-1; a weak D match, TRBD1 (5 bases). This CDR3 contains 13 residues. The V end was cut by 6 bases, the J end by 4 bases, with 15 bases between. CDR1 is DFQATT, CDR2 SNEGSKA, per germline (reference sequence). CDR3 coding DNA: TGCAGTGCCATCTGGGGCGCGGGCACTGAAGCTTTCTTT. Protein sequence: CSAIWGAGTEAFF.

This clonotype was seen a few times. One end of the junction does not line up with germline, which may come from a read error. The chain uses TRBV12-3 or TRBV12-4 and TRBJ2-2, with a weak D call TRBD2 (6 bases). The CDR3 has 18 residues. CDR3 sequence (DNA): TGTGCCAGCAGTTTAGCGGGACGGGCAGGAGGGTACACCGGGGAGCTGCTTTTT. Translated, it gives CASSLAGRAGGYTGELLF.

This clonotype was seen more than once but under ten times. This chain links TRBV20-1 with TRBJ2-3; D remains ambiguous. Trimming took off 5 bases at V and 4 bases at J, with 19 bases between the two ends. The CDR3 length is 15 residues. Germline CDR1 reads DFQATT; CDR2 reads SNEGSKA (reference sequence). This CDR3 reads CSAEKPDGFSDTQYF. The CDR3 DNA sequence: TGCAGTGCTGAGAAGCCGGACGGTTTTTCAGATACGCAGTATTTT.

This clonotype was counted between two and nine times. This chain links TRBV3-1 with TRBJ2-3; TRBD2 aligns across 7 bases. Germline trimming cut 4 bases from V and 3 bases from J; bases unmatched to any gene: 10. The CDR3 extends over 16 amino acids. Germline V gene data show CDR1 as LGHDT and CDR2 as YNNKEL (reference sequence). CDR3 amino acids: CASSPFTASGTDTQYF. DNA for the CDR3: TGTGCCAGCAGCCCGTTCACGGCTAGCGGAACAGATACGCAGTATTTT.

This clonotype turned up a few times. The CDR3 DNA reads as TGCAGTGCTAGTAAGGAGGGAGGTAGCTATGGCTACACCTTC. Protein product: CSASKEGGSYGYTF. J is TRBJ1-2 and V is TRBV20-1; D is uncertain. Germline CDR1 reads DFQATT; CDR2 reads SNEGSKA (reference sequence). The CDR3 runs 14 residues. The V end lost 3 bases, the J end lost 4 bases, and 15 bases lay between the germline ends.

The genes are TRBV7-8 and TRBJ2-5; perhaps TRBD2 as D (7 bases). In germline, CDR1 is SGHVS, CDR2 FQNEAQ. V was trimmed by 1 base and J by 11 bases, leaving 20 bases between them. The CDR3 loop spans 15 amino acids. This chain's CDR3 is CASSLVLGGGAYQYF. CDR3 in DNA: TGTGCCAGCAGCTTAGTGTTGGGGGGGGGGGCGTATCAGTACTTC.

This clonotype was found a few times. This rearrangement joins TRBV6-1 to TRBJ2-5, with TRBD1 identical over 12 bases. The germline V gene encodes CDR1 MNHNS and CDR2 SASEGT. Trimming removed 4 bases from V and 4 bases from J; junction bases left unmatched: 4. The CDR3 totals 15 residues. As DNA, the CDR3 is TGTGCCAGCAGTGGCCGGGACAGGGGGCTAGAGACCCAGTACTTC. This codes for CASSGRDRGLETQYF.

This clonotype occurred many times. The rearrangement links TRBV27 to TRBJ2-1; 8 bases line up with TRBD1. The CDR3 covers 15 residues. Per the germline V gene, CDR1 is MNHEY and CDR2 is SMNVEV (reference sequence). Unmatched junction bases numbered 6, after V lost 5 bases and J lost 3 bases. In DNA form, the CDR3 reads TGTGCCAGCAGTCCTCACAGGGGGTACTACAATGAGCAGTTCTTC. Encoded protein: CASSPHRGYYNEQFF.

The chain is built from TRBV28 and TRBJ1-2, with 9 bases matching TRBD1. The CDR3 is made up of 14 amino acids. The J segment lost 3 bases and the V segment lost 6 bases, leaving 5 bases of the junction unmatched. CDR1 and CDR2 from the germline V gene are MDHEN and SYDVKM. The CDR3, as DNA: TGTGCCAGCAGGACGACAGGGGGTCACTATGGCTACACCTTC. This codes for CASRTTGGHYGYTF.

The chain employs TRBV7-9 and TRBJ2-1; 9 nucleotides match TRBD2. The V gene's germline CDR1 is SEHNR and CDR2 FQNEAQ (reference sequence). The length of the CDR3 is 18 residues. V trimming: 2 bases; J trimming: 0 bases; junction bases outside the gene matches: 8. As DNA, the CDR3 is TGTGCCAGCAGCTTACATTCGGGTAGCGGGAGCTCCTACAATGAGCAGTTCTTC. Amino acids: CASSLHSGSGSSYNEQFF.

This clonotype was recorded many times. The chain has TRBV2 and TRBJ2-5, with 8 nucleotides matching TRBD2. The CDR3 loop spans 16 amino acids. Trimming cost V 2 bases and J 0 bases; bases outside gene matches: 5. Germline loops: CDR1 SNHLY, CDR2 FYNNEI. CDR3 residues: CASSENSGSDQETQYF. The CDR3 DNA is TGTGCCAGCAGTGAAAACAGCGGGAGCGACCAAGAGACCCAGTACTTC.

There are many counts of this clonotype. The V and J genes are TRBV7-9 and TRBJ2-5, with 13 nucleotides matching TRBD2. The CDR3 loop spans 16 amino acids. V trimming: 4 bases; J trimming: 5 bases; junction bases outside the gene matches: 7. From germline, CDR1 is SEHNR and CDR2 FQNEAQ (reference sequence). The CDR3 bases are TGTGCCAGCAGCTCGGATGGACTAGCGGGAGAGGAGACCCAGTACTTC. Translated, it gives CASSSDGLAGEETQYF.

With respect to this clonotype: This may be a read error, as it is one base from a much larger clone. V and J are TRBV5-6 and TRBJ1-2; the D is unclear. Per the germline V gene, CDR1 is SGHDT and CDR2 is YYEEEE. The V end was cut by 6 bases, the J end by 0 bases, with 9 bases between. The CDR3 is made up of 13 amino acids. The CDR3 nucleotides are TGTGCCAGCACCGACACAGCTAACTATGGCTACACCTTC. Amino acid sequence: CASTDTANYGYTF.

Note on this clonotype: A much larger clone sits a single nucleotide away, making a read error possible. Here the CDR3 reads CVSSQEQGTSYEQYF. The CDR3 nucleotides are TGTGTCAGCAGCCAAGAGCAGGGGACCTCCTACGAGCAGTACTTC. The chain employs TRBV11-1 and TRBJ2-7, with TRBD1 as a possible D gene (6 bases). The CDR3 is made up of 15 amino acids. CDR1 and CDR2 (germline): SGHAT, FQDESV (reference sequence).

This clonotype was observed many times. The CDR3 region is CASSPLFRDFAYNEQFF. Here the CDR3 DNA reads TGTGCCAGCAGCCCCCTGTTCCGAGACTTCGCCTACAATGAGCAGTTCTTC. The rearrangement joins TRBV7-2 to TRBJ2-1; D ambiguous. The V end was cut by 5 bases, the J end by 2 bases, with 19 bases between. This CDR3 comprises 17 residues. Germline V CDR1 and CDR2: SGHTA, FQGNSA. Supplemented by reference TRBV7-2 and TRBJ2-1, the full variable domain reads GAGVSQSPSNKVTEKGKDVELRCDPISGHTALYWYRQSLGQGLEFLIYFQGNSAPDKSGLPSDRFSAERTGGSVSTLTIQRTQQEDSAVYLCASSPLFRDFAYNEQFFGPGTRLTVL.